The clone carrying this T cell receptor beta chain came up many times. Antigen: not known. This sample stems from a study of early T cells in non-severe SARS-CoV-2 infection. Study overall: Alpha and beta chains were unpaired, from unsorted whole-blood bulk RNA.

General study results and limits: Missing private and CD4 specificities, VDJdb matching favored anti-spike CD8 responses.

Researchers attached unique molecular identifiers to individual cDNA molecules. TCRdb called the 5' RACE reads again in MiXCR, with one record for every CDR3 protein. The sample shows about 66,000 distinct CDR3 sequences, roughly 13% of them seen only once. Sequencing was done on a sample of whole blood. This TCR was recovered from an adult who was a healthcare worker with PCR-confirmed SARS-CoV-2 infection or an uninfected control (not recorded which).

The CDR3 loop is CASSGLGWPDTQYF. The CDR3 bases are TGTGCCAGCAGTGGACTAGGGTGGCCAGATACGCAGTATTTT. The rearrangement links TRBV2 to TRBJ2-3; possibly TRBD2 for D (6 bases). Germline V gene lookup returns CDR1 SNHLY and CDR2 FYNNEI. V was clipped by 4 bases and J by 4 bases, with 12 bases between them. The CDR3 length is 14 residues.